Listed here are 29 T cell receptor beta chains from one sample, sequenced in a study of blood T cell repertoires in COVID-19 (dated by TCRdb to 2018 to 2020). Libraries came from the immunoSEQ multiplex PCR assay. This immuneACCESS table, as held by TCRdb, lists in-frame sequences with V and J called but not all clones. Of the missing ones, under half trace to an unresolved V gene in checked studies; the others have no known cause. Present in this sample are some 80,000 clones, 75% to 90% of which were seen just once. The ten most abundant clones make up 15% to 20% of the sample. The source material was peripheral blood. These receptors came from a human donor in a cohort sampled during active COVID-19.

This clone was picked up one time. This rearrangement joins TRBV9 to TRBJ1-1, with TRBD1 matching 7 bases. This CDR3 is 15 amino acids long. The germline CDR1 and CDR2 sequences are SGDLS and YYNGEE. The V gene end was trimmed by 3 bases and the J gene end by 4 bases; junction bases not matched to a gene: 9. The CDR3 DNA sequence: TGTGCCAGCAGCGGGACACAGGGGTGGGGCACTGAAGCTTTCTTT. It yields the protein CASSGTQGWGTEAFF.

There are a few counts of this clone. CDR3 amino acids: CASSQGDLGNQPQHF. As DNA, the CDR3 is TGCGCCAGCAGCCAAGGTGACCTAGGCAATCAGCCCCAGCATTTT. The chain joins TRBV4-1 to TRBJ1-5; D uncertain. In germline, CDR1 is MGHRA, CDR2 YSYEKL. The CDR3 extends over 15 amino acids. V was clipped by 1 base and J by 2 bases, with 9 bases between them.

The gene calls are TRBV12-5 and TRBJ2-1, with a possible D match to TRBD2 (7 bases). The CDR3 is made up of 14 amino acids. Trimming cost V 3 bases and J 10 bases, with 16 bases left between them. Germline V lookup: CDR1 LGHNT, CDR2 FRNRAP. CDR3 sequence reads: CASGFGGAVKEQFF. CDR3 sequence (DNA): TGTGCTAGTGGTTTTGGGGGGGCCGTCAAGGAGCAGTTCTTC.

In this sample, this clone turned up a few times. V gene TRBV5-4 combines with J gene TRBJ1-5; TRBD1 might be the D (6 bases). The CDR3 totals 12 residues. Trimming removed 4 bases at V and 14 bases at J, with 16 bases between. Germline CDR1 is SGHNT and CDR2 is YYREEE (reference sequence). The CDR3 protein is CASSEGGKGEHF. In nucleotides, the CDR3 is TGTGCCAGCAGCGAGGGGGGGAAGGGGGAGCATTTT.

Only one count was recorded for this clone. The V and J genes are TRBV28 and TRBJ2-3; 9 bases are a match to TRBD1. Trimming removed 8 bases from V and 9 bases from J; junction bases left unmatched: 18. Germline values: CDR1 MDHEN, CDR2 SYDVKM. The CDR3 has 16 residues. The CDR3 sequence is CASVWTPGQGPPTQYF. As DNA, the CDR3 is TGTGCCAGCGTCTGGACCCCGGGACAGGGCCCTCCAACGCAGTATTTT.

CDR3 nucleotide sequence: TGTGCCAGCAGCTTGGCCCCGACTAGCGGGGGGTACCAGTTCTTC. It yields the protein CASSLAPTSGGYQFF. This rearrangement joins TRBV5-6 to TRBJ2-1; 13 bases map to TRBD2. The CDR3 is 15 amino acids. V trimming: 0 bases; J trimming: 13 bases; junction bases outside the gene matches: 7. CDR1 SGHDT and CDR2 YYEEEE come from the germline V gene.

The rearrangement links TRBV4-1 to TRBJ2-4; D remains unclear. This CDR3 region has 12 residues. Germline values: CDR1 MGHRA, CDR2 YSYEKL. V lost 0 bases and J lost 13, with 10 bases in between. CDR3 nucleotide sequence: TGCGCCAGCAGCCAAGATCGCACAGCCCAGTACTTC. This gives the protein CASSQDRTAQYF.

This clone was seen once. The CDR3 spells CATRSGDSSYNEQFF. In DNA, the CDR3 is TGTGCCACCCGGTCCGGGGATAGCTCCTACAATGAGCAGTTCTTC. The chain employs TRBV15 and TRBJ2-1; perhaps TRBD2 as D (5 bases). The germline V and J ends were trimmed by 8 bases and 0 bases, with 14 bases remaining between them. The CDR3 has 15 amino acids. Germline V CDR1 and CDR2: LNHNV, YYDKDF (reference sequence).

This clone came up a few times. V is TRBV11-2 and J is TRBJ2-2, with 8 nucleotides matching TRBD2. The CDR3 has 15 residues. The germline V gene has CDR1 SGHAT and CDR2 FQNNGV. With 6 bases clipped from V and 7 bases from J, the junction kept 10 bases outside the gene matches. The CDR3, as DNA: TGTGCCAGCAGATCCATCCGGGAGGGCCTCGGGGAGCTGTTTTTT. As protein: CASRSIREGLGELFF.

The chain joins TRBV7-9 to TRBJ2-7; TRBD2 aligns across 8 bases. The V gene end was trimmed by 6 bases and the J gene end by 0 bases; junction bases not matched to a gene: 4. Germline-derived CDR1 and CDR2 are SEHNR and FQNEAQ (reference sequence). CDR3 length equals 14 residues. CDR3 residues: CASRGGGYSYEQYF. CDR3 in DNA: TGTGCCAGCAGGGGCGGGGGGTACTCCTACGAGCAGTACTTC.

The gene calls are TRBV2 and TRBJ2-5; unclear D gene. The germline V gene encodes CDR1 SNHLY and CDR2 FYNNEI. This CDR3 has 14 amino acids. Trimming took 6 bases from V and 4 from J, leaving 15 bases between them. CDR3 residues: CASRQLVTLETQYF. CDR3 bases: TGTGCCAGCAGACAGCTGGTGACCCTAGAGACCCAGTACTTC.

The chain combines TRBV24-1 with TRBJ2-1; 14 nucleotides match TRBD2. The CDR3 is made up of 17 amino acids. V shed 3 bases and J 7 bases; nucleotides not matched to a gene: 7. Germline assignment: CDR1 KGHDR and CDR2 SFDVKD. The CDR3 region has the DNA TGTGCCACCAGTGATCCTCTGACTAGCGGGAGGGAAAATGAGCAGTTCTTC. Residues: CATSDPLTSGRENEQFF.

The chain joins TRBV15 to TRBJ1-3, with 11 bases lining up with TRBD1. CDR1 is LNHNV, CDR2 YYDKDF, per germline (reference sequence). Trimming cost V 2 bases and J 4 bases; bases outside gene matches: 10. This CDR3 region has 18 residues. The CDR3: CATSRSLARTGGGNTIYF. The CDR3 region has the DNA TGTGCCACCAGCAGATCTTTGGCCCGGACAGGGGGCGGAAACACCATATATTTT.

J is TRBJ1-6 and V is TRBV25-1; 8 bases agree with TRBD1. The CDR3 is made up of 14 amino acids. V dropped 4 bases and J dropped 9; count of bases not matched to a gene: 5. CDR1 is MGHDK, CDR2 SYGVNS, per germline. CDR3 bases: TGTGCCAGCAGTGGCCAGGGGGCAGGTTCACCCCTCCACTTT. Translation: CASSGQGAGSPLHF.

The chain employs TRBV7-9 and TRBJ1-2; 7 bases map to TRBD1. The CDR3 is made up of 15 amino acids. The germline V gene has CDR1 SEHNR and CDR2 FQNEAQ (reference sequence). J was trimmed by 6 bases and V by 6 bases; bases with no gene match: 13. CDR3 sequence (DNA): TGTGCCAGCAGACCCCTGGACAGGCCGCTTGATGGCTACACCTTC. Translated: CASRPLDRPLDGYTF.

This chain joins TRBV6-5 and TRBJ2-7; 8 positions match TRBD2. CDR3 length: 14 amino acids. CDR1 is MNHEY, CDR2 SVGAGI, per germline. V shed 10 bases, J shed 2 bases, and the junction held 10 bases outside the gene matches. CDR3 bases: TGTGCCACCCGCGGGGGGACAAGGGCCTACGAGCAGTACTTC. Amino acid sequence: CATRGGTRAYEQYF.

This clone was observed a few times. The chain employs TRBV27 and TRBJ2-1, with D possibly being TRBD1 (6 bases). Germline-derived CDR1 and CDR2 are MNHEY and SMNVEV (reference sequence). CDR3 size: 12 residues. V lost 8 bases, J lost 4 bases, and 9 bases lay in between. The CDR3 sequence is CASLGGYNEQFF. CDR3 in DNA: TGTGCCAGCCTAGGGGGTTACAATGAGCAGTTCTTC.

The CDR3 region has the DNA TGCAGCGTTTTCGGTCATTCTGGCTACACCTTC. This codes for CSVFGHSGYTF. V gene TRBV29-1 combines with J gene TRBJ1-2, with D hard to call. This CDR3 has 11 residues. V was trimmed by 5 bases and J by 7 bases, leaving 11 bases between them. CDR1 is SQVTM and CDR2 is ANQGSEA in the germline V gene.

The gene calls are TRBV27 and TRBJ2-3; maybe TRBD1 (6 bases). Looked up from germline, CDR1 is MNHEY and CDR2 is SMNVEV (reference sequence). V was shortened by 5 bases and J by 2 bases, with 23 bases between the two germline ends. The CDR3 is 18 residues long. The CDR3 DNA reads TGTGCCAGCAGTCCGACCGATCAGGGGTGGGGTTACACAGATACGCAGTATTTT. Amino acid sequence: CASSPTDQGWGYTDTQYF.

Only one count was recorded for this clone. Here the CDR3 DNA reads TGTGCCACCAGGGGTAGCTCTATGGGCTACACCTTC. It specifies CATRGSSMGYTF. The chain links TRBV24-1 to TRBJ1-2; D ambiguous. Per germline, CDR1 KGHDR and CDR2 SFDVKD. The CDR3 totals 12 residues. Trimming cost V 7 bases and J 8 bases, with 13 bases left between them.

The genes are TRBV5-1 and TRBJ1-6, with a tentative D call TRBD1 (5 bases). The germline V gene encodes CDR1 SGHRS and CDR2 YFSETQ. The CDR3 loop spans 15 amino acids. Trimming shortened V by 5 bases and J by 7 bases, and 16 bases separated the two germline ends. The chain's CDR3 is CASRANRFLNSPLHF. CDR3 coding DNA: TGCGCCAGCAGGGCGAACAGGTTTTTAAATTCACCCCTCCACTTT.

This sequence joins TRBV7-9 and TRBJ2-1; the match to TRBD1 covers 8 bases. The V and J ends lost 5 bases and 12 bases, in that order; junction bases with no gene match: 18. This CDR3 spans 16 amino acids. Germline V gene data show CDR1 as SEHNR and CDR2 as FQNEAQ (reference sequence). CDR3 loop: CASSQLGQGMVYGQFF. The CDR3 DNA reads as TGTGCCAGCAGCCAACTCGGACAGGGCATGGTTTACGGGCAGTTCTTC. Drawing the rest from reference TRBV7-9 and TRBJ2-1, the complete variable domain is DTGVSQNPRHKITKRGQNVTFRCDPISEHNRLYWYRQTLGQGPEFLTYFQNEAQLEKSRLLSDRFSAERPKGSFSTLEIQRTEQGDSAMYLCASSQLGQGMVYGQFFGPGTRLTVL.

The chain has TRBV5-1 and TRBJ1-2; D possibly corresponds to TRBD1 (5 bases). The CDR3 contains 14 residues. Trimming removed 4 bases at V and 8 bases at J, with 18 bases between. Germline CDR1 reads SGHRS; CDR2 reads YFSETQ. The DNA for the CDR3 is TGCGCCAGCAGCAGTTCCGGGACTGAAGGCGGCTACACCTTC. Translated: CASSSSGTEGGYTF.

CDR3 nucleotide sequence: TGCGCCAGCAGCCACTCACCCTCCCGGCAGGGGGCTGGCTACACCTTC. Translated, it gives CASSHSPSRQGAGYTF. J is TRBJ1-2 and V is TRBV4-1; 8 bases align to TRBD1. V lost 3 bases to trimming and J lost 7 bases; unmatched junction nucleotides: 13. The CDR3 is made up of 16 amino acids. The germline V gene has CDR1 MGHRA and CDR2 YSYEKL.

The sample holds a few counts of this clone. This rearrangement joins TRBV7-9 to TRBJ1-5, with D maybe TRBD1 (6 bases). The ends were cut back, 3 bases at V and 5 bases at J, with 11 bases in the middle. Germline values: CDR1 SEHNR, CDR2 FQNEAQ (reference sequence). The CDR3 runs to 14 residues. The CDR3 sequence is CASSFEQGHQPQHF. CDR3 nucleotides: TGTGCCAGCAGCTTCGAACAGGGCCATCAGCCCCAGCATTTT. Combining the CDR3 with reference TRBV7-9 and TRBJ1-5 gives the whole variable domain DTGVSQNPRHKITKRGQNVTFRCDPISEHNRLYWYRQTLGQGPEFLTYFQNEAQLEKSRLLSDRFSAERPKGSFSTLEIQRTEQGDSAMYLCASSFEQGHQPQHFGDGTRLSIL.

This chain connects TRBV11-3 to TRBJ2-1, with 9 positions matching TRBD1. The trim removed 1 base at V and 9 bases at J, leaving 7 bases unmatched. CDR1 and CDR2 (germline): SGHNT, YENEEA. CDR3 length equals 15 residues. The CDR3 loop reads CASSLGQGGFSEQFF. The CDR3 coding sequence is TGTGCCAGCAGCTTAGGACAGGGGGGTTTCAGTGAGCAGTTCTTC.

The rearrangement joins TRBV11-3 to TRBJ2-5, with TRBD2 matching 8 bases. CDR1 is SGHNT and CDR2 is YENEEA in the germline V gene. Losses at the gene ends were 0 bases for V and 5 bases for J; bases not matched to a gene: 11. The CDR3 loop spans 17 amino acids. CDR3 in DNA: TGTGCCAGCAGCTTAGAAGGCGGAGCGGGAGAAAAGGAGACCCAGTACTTC. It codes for CASSLEGGAGEKETQYF.

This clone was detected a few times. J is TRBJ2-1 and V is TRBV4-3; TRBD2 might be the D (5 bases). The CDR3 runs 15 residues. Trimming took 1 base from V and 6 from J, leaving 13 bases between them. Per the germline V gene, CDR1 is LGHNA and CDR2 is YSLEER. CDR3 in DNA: TGCGCCAGCAGCCAAGGCGGGCTAGTGGTCAATGAGCAGTTCTTC. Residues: CASSQGGLVVNEQFF.

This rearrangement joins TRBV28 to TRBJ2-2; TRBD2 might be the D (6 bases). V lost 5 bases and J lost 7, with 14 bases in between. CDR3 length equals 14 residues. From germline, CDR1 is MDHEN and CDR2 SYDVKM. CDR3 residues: CASSGGVPGGELFF. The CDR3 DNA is TGTGCCAGCAGTGGAGGGGTCCCGGGCGGGGAGCTGTTTTTT.